These 30 T cell receptor beta chains were sequenced from one sample in a study of beta chain features in type 1 diabetes. Expressed TCRB transcripts were sequenced, since all the RNA that had been isolated was reverse transcribed. Assay: immunoSEQ multiplex PCR; the TCRdb copy retains only in-frame clones and omits some. The table shows 250,000 or so clones, with 25% to 30% occurring only once. The sequencing input was central memory CD4+ T cells from blood. The receptors stem from a man between 25 and 39 years old in good health.

This clone came up a few times. The chain recombines TRBV6-6 with TRBJ2-2; perhaps D is TRBD1 or TRBD2 (6 bases each). The CDR3 runs to 13 residues. The germline gives CDR1 MNHNY, CDR2 SVGAGI (reference sequence). V gave up 5 bases and J gave up 7 bases, with 11 bases separating them. DNA for the CDR3: TGTGCCAGCAGTAACAGGGAGGTCGGGGAGCTGTTTTTT. Translating gives CASSNREVGELFF.

The chain carries TRBV9 and TRBJ2-1; 7 nucleotides agree with TRBD2. V shed 4 bases and J 6 bases; nucleotides not matched to a gene: 10. Germline values: CDR1 SGDLS, CDR2 YYNGEE. The CDR3 totals 15 residues. The CDR3: CASSPRTSLANEQFF. CDR3 sequence (DNA): TGTGCCAGCAGCCCTCGGACTAGTTTGGCCAATGAGCAGTTCTTC.

The J gene is TRBJ2-3, the V gene TRBV6-5; the D gene is possibly TRBD2 (6 bases). The CDR3 spans 13 residues. Per the germline V gene, CDR1 is MNHEY and CDR2 is SVGAGI. V dropped 10 bases and J dropped 6 bases, with 17 bases sitting between them. CDR3 sequence reads: CATVSPGVDTQYF. The CDR3 bases are TGTGCCACGGTCAGCCCGGGGGTGGATACGCAGTATTTT.

Comment on this clone: At one boundary the junction diverges from the germline segment, which might be a read error. Other DNA variants within this sample encode the same CDR3. The DNA of the CDR3 is TGTGCCAGCAGCTACTCGGGACAGGGGAAGTACGAGCAGTACTTC. This translates into CASSYSGQGKYEQYF. The chain combines TRBV6-5 with TRBJ2-7; 10 positions agree with TRBD1. The CDR3 has 15 amino acids. Germline lookup yields CDR1 MNHEY and CDR2 SVGAGI.

This clone came up a few times. The chain employs TRBV2 and TRBJ2-5; TRBD2 might be the D (6 bases). From germline, CDR1 is SNHLY and CDR2 FYNNEI. The CDR3 has 14 amino acids. The ends were cut back, 7 bases at V and 4 bases at J, with 16 bases in the middle. The CDR3 DNA is TGTGCCAGCAAGGGTACCGGGAGAGGAGAGACCCAGTACTTC. It encodes CASKGTGRGETQYF.

The chain employs TRBV5-6 and TRBJ1-1; D might be TRBD1 (5 bases). Trimming left V 4 bases short and J 1 base short, with 14 bases between. The V gene's germline CDR1 is SGHDT and CDR2 YYEEEE. CDR3 length equals 15 residues. CDR3 sequence: CASSRDLGTNTEAFF. CDR3 coding DNA: TGTGCCAGCAGCCGGGACCTAGGAACGAACACTGAAGCTTTCTTT.

In its sample, this clone was seen a few times. The V call is TRBV7-2, the J call TRBJ2-1; D uncertain. Germline CDR1 is SGHTA and CDR2 is FQGNSA. V gave up 0 bases and J gave up 2 bases, with 8 bases separating them. The CDR3 is 15 amino acids. The CDR3 DNA reads TGTGCCAGCAGCTTAGCCGATTCCCCCTACAATGAGCAGTTCTTC. Encoded protein: CASSLADSPYNEQFF. Supplemented by reference TRBV7-2 and TRBJ2-1, the full variable domain reads GAGVSQSPSNKVTEKGKDVELRCDPISGHTALYWYRQSLGQGLEFLIYFQGNSAPDKSGLPSDRFSAERTGGSVSTLTIQRTQQEDSAVYLCASSLADSPYNEQFFGPGTRLTVL.

This sequence joins TRBV11-2 and TRBJ1-1; 7 nucleotides line up with TRBD1. V trimming: 3 bases; J trimming: 0 bases; junction bases outside the gene matches: 4. The length of the CDR3 is 15 residues. Germline CDR1 is SGHAT and CDR2 is FQNNGV. The CDR3 region is CASSLGQSMNTEAFF. As DNA, the CDR3 is TGTGCCAGCAGCTTGGGACAGAGCATGAACACTGAAGCTTTCTTT.

This clone was seen more than once but under ten times. The genes are TRBV30 and TRBJ2-5, with a possible D match to TRBD2 (6 bases). The V and J ends lost 2 bases and 4 bases respectively, with 20 bases between them. The CDR3 consists of 16 residues. Germline V gives CDR1 GTSNPN, CDR2 SVGIG (reference sequence). The CDR3 is CAWSPGVQRLGETQYF. CDR3 DNA sequence: TGTGCCTGGAGTCCGGGGGTTCAGAGATTAGGAGAGACCCAGTACTTC.

This clone turned up a few times. This chain links TRBV7-2 with TRBJ2-1, with D perhaps matching TRBD2 (5 bases). This CDR3 comprises 16 residues. Germline V lookup: CDR1 SGHTA, CDR2 FQGNSA. V was cut by 5 bases and J by 0 bases, with 14 bases left in between. This CDR3 reads CASSLDSPGSYNEQFF. The CDR3 DNA is TGTGCCAGCAGCCTGGACTCGCCCGGCTCCTACAATGAGCAGTTCTTC.

The genes are TRBV7-9 and TRBJ1-4, with D hard to call. There are 15 residues in the CDR3. Germline lookup yields CDR1 SEHNR and CDR2 FQNEAQ (reference sequence). Deletions cut 5 bases from V and 6 bases from J, with 16 bases between. The CDR3 DNA follows: TGTGCCAGCAGCCCAAGACCGACAAGAGATGAAAAACTGTTTTTT. Translated, it gives CASSPRPTRDEKLFF. The whole variable domain, filled in from reference TRBV7-9 and TRBJ1-4, reads DTGVSQNPRHKITKRGQNVTFRCDPISEHNRLYWYRQTLGQGPEFLTYFQNEAQLEKSRLLSDRFSAERPKGSFSTLEIQRTEQGDSAMYLCASSPRPTRDEKLFFGSGTQLSVL.

The chain joins TRBV9 to TRBJ2-6; no definite D call. The V gene lost 0 bases and the J gene lost 7 bases, with 8 bases spanning the gap. The CDR3 has 14 amino acids. Per germline, CDR1 SGDLS and CDR2 YYNGEE. The CDR3 is CASSVEGLANVLTF. In nucleotides, the CDR3 is TGTGCCAGCAGCGTAGAGGGTTTAGCCAACGTCCTGACTTTC.

Ten or more counts support this clone. The chain couples TRBV7-6 to TRBJ2-4; D remains unclear. The CDR3 has 16 residues. Per germline, CDR1 SGHVS and CDR2 FNYEAQ. Trimming took off 1 base at V and 5 bases at J, with 15 bases between the two ends. CDR3 nucleotide sequence: TGTGCCAGCAGCTTAGGAGCTTCTGGGCCCCAAAACATTCAGTACTTC. It codes for CASSLGASGPQNIQYF.

This clone was observed a few times. The chain carries TRBV7-2 and TRBJ2-3; no clear D gene. Germline assignment: CDR1 SGHTA and CDR2 FQGNSA. The V end lost 5 bases, the J end lost 0 bases, and 12 bases lay between the germline ends. This CDR3 region has 15 residues. The CDR3 spells CASSPPGLSTDTQYF. The CDR3 DNA sequence: TGTGCCAGCAGCCCTCCGGGTCTAAGCACAGATACGCAGTATTTT.

This clone was seen repeatedly, ten times or more. J is TRBJ2-1 and V is TRBV2, with D unresolved. V was pared by 5 bases and J by 0 bases, with 11 bases between. Germline CDR1 and CDR2: SNHLY and FYNNEI. The length of the CDR3 is 15 residues. The CDR3 protein is CASSLQKLSYNEQFF. In nucleotides, the CDR3 is TGTGCCAGCAGTTTACAGAAGCTCTCCTACAATGAGCAGTTCTTC. Full variable domain (outside the CDR3, taken from reference TRBV2 and TRBJ2-1): EPEVTQTPSHQVTQMGQEVILRCVPISNHLYFYWYRQILGQKVEFLVSFYNNEISEKSEIFDDQFSVERPDGSNFTLKIRSTKLEDSAMYFCASSLQKLSYNEQFFGPGTRLTVL.

This sequence joins TRBV19 and TRBJ2-1; D call uncertain. V gave up 6 bases and J gave up 0 bases, with 12 bases separating them. CDR1 and CDR2 from the germline V gene are LNHDA and SQIVND (reference sequence). The CDR3 loop spans 15 amino acids. The CDR3 sequence: CASSPRASSYNEQFF. The CDR3 nucleotides read TGTGCCAGTAGCCCAAGGGCGAGCTCCTACAATGAGCAGTTCTTC.

The chain has TRBV27 and TRBJ1-2, with 11 nucleotides matching TRBD1. In germline, CDR1 is MNHEY, CDR2 SMNVEV (reference sequence). The V segment lost 5 bases and the J segment 8 bases; nucleotides outside the gene matches: 16. CDR3 length: 17 amino acids. For the CDR3, the DNA is TGTGCCAGCAGTAAAGAGCGGACAGGGGGCGCCTCGCAAGGCTACACCTTC. Its protein product is CASSKERTGGASQGYTF.

The rearrangement joins TRBV19 to TRBJ2-5; 7 positions agree with TRBD2. The V gene end was trimmed by 5 bases and the J gene end by 5 bases; junction bases not matched to a gene: 11. Germline V CDR1 and CDR2: LNHDA, SQIVND (reference sequence). The CDR3 covers 15 residues. The CDR3 DNA is TGTGCCAGTAGTGACATTCGAGCGGGACTGGAGACCCAGTACTTC. Protein: CASSDIRAGLETQYF.

This clone was seen a handful of times. This chain uses TRBV19 with TRBJ2-7; D is unresolved. The CDR3 runs to 13 residues. With 3 bases removed from V and 0 bases from J, the gap between germline ends came to 6 bases. In germline, CDR1 is LNHDA, CDR2 SQIVND (reference sequence). The CDR3 coding sequence is TGTGCCAGTAGTATTCAGAACTCCTACGAGCAGTACTTC. Residues: CASSIQNSYEQYF.

The V call is TRBV1, the J call TRBJ1-2; TRBD1 is the table's D call and was not checked against the DNA. TRBV1 is listed as a pseudogene. The length of the CDR3 is 15 residues. CDR3 in amino acids: CTSSQVYRINYGYTF. The CDR3 bases are TGCACCAGCAGCCAAGTTTACAGAATTAACTATGGCTACACCTTC.

This clone was detected a few times. V usage is TRBV30 and J usage is TRBJ2-1; 8 positions match TRBD2. CDR3 length: 13 residues. Germline lookup yields CDR1 GTSNPN and CDR2 SVGIG (reference sequence). Trimming cost V 8 bases and J 8 bases; bases outside gene matches: 11. The CDR3 is CAHQREIGDEQFF. The CDR3 DNA sequence: TGTGCCCATCAGCGGGAGATTGGCGATGAGCAGTTCTTC. Full variable domain (outside the CDR3, taken from reference TRBV30 and TRBJ2-1): SQTIHQWPATLVQPVGSPLSLECTVEGTSNPNLYWYRQAAGRGLQLLFYSVGIGQISSEVPQNLSASRPQDRQFILSSKKLLLSDSGFYLCAHQREIGDEQFFGPGTRLTVL.

There are a few counts of this clone. J is TRBJ1-1 and V is TRBV11-2; perhaps TRBD1 as D (5 bases). The V end was cut by 5 bases, the J end by 1 base, with 8 bases between. This CDR3 has 13 residues. The germline gives CDR1 SGHAT, CDR2 FQNNGV. CDR3 DNA: TGTGCCAGCAGCGCGGACACGAACACTGAAGCTTTCTTT. Translation gives CASSADTNTEAFF.

This clone has a handful of counts. The V call is TRBV5-6, the J call TRBJ2-7; tentative D call: TRBD1 (6 bases). The CDR3 loop spans 15 amino acids. The V and J ends lost 4 bases and 2 bases respectively, with 16 bases between them. Looked up from germline, CDR1 is SGHDT and CDR2 is YYEEEE. CDR3 bases: TGTGCCAGCAGCCAAACAGGGTCGAAGGCCTACGAGCAGTACTTC. Its translation: CASSQTGSKAYEQYF. Complete variable domain (other parts from reference TRBV5-6 and TRBJ2-7): DAGVTQSPTHLIKTRGQQVTLRCSPKSGHDTVSWYQQALGQGPQFIFQYYEEEERQRGNFPDRFSGHQFPNYSSELNVNALLLGDSALYLCASSQTGSKAYEQYFGPGTRLTVT.

This clone was seen a few times. The V gene is TRBV5-4, the J gene TRBJ1-2; maybe TRBD1 (6 bases). The CDR3 spans 15 residues. Germline CDR1 and CDR2: SGHNT and YYREEE (reference sequence). The V end was cut by 4 bases, the J end by 0 bases, with 13 bases between. This CDR3 is CASSQVRGTNYGYTF. The CDR3 DNA reads as TGTGCCAGCAGCCAAGTAAGGGGGACTAACTATGGCTACACCTTC.

The V call is TRBV6-5, the J call TRBJ2-2, with D possibly TRBD1 on 6 matching bases. This CDR3 has 14 amino acids. Germline CDR1 and CDR2: MNHEY and SVGAGI. The V and J ends lost 0 bases and 6 bases respectively, with 8 bases between them. CDR3 coding DNA: TGTGCCAGCAGTTACTCGAGGGGGTCCGGGGAGCTGTTTTTT. Translation: CASSYSRGSGELFF.

The chain uses TRBV29-1 and TRBJ2-1; D possibly corresponds to TRBD1 (5 bases). V was clipped by 0 bases and J by 7 bases, with 10 bases between them. The V gene's germline CDR1 is SQVTM and CDR2 ANQGSEA. This CDR3 is 13 amino acids long. The CDR3 loop is CSVEDRRANEQFF. The DNA for the CDR3 is TGCAGCGTTGAAGATCGCAGGGCAAATGAGCAGTTCTTC.

The CDR3 bases are TGTGCCAGCAGTTTCCCATCAGGGTACGGTGAGCAGTTCTTC. Translating gives CASSFPSGYGEQFF. The chain joins TRBV28 to TRBJ2-1, with D perhaps TRBD1 (5 bases). Germline values: CDR1 MDHEN, CDR2 SYDVKM. V was shortened by 3 bases and J by 9 bases, with 15 bases between the two germline ends. This CDR3 has 14 amino acids.

This clone was counted only a few times. The CDR3 reads CASSIWEAGANVLTF. CDR3 coding DNA: TGTGCCAGTAGTATATGGGAGGCTGGGGCCAACGTCCTGACTTTC. The rearrangement uses TRBV19 and TRBJ2-6, with D perhaps matching TRBD2 (6 bases). Trimming took off 2 bases at V and 2 bases at J, with 7 bases between the two ends. In germline, CDR1 is LNHDA, CDR2 SQIVND (reference sequence). This CDR3 has 15 residues.

The chain has TRBV18 and TRBJ2-7, with 10 bases that match TRBD1. CDR3 size: 15 residues. Germline lookup yields CDR1 KGHSH and CDR2 LQKENI. Trimming cost V 3 bases and J 5 bases; bases outside gene matches: 7. DNA for the CDR3: TGTGCCAGCTCACCGGGGACAGGGGCAATCAACGAGCAGTACTTC. It codes for CASSPGTGAINEQYF.

This clone was seen repeatedly, ten times or more. This chain uses TRBV5-8 with TRBJ2-4; D is possibly TRBD1 (6 bases). V dropped 0 bases and J dropped 7 bases, with 14 bases sitting between them. CDR1 SGHTS and CDR2 YDEGEE come from the germline V gene. The CDR3 sequence is 15 residues long. The CDR3 spells CASSLEGPGVNIQYF. The CDR3 DNA reads as TGTGCCAGCAGCTTGGAGGGTCCAGGGGTTAACATTCAGTACTTC.